This entry concerns a single T cell receptor beta chain. The sample belongs to a study of T-cell memory formation after mild COVID-19. One entry per CDR3 protein, called by TCRdb with MiXCR from the 5' RACE reads. The table lists some 57,000 distinct CDR3 sequences, 9.5% to 15% of them singletons. J lost 2 bases, V lost 3 bases, and 8 bases had no gene match. The CDR3 has 17 amino acids. Germline V gives CDR1 SGDLS, CDR2 YYNGEE. The chain is built from TRBV9 and TRBJ2-2, with TRBD2 matching over 9 bases. The receptor's source is a man younger than 35 who had mild COVID-19 (a few samples of this study predate the infection). Cell type and time point are not known. The material sequenced was PBMCs or a T cell subset sorted from them (not recorded which). CDR3 sequence (DNA): TGTGCCAGCAGCGACGTAGCGGGGGCCTTCAACACCGGGGAGCTGTTTTTT. This translates into CASSDVAGAFNTGELFF.